The entry that follows covers one T cell receptor beta chain sequence. Sequencing used immunoSEQ multiplex PCR; TCRdb keeps in-frame clones, though not all of them. The sample contains around 140,000 clones, around 82% of which appear only once. This specimen comes from a study of blood T cell repertoires in COVID-19. Study-level information: COVID-19 samples, acute and convalescent, were from the United States, Italy and Spain. In each case, the material was cDNA or gDNA derived from T cells, B-cell-depleted T cells, or PBMCs.

The V segment lost 4 bases and the J segment 5 bases; nucleotides outside the gene matches: 8. The V gene's germline CDR1 is MGHDK and CDR2 SYGVNS. The length of the CDR3 is 15 residues. This sequence joins TRBV25-1 and TRBJ2-7; 10 bases agree with TRBD1. Sequencing input: peripheral blood. The clonotype was recovered from a man aged 55-75 years with acute or convalescent COVID-19. The CDR3 is CASSGSGTGDHEQYF. CDR3 DNA sequence: TGTGCCAGCAGTGGTTCCGGGACAGGGGACCACGAGCAGTACTTC.